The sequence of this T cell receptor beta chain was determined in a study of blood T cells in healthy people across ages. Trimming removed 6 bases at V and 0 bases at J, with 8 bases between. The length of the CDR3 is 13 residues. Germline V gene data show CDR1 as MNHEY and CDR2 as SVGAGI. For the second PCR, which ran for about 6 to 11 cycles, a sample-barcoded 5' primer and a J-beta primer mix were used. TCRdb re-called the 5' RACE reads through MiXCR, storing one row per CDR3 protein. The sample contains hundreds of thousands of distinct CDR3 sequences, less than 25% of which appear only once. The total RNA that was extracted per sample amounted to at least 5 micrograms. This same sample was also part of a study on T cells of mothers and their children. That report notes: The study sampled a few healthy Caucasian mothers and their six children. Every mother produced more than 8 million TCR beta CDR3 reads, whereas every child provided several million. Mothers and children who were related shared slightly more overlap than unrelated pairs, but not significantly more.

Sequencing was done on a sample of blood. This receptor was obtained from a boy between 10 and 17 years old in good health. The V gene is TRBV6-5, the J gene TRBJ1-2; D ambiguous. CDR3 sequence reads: CASSQRANYGYTF. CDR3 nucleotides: TGTGCCAGCAGCCAGAGGGCTAACTATGGCTACACCTTC.